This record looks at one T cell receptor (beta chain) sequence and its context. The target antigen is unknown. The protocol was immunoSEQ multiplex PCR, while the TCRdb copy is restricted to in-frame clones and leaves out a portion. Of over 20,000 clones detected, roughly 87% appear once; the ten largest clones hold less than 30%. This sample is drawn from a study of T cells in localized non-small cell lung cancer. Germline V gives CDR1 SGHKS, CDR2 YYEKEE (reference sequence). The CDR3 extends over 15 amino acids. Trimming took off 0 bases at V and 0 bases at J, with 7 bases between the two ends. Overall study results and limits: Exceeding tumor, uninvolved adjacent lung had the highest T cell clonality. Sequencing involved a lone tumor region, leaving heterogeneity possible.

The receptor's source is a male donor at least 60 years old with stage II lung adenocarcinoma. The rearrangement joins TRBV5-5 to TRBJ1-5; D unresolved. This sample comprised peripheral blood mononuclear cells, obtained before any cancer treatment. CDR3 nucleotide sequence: TGTGCCAGCAGCTTGGCACTAGATAGCAATCAGCCCCAGCATTTT. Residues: CASSLALDSNQPQHF.